These 12 T cell receptor beta chains came from one sample sequenced in a study of T cell responses to AZD1222 COVID-19 vaccine. Repertoires were generated with immunoSEQ multiplex PCR, while TCRdb's copy carries only in-frame clones and drops some. The table has about 54,000 clones, roughly four fifths seen once; the top ten hold about 9.4%. Material: peripheral blood, obtained on day 0 of AZD1222 vaccination. The receptors shown here come from an adult in good health.

The chain employs TRBV2 and TRBJ1-2, with D uncertain. V was pared by 4 bases and J by 4 bases, with 10 bases between. Germline CDR1 SNHLY, CDR2 FYNNEI. This CDR3 is 13 amino acids long. In DNA form, the CDR3 reads TGTGCCAGCAGTGGGTCGGACGTCTATGGCTACACCTTC. Its translation: CASSGSDVYGYTF.

V is TRBV6-1 and J is TRBJ1-2; D perhaps matches TRBD1 (5 bases). The V gene lost 1 base and the J gene lost 8 bases, with 8 bases spanning the gap. There are 12 residues in the CDR3. Germline values: CDR1 MNHNS, CDR2 SASEGT. The CDR3 DNA sequence: TGTGCCAGCAGTGAAGTAAGGGGCGGCTACACCTTC. As protein: CASSEVRGGYTF.

This clone was detected once. The chain links TRBV24-1 to TRBJ2-7; the D is unclear. This CDR3 has 19 residues. Trimming pared 2 bases from V and 2 bases from J, leaving 24 bases between. The germline gives CDR1 KGHDR, CDR2 SFDVKD. In DNA, the CDR3 is TGTGCCACCAGTGATTGTTCAGGAACAAGCCACCCTGGGACCTACGAGCAGTACTTC. Translation gives CATSDCSGTSHPGTYEQYF.

The chain employs TRBV4-2 and TRBJ1-3; TRBD1 aligns across 9 bases. Germline CDR1 LGHNA, CDR2 YNFKEQ. The CDR3 length is 17 residues. J lost 3 bases, V lost 0 bases, and 6 bases had no gene match. The CDR3 bases are TGTGCCAGCAGCCAAGATCTTACAGGGGGCGTTGGAAACACCATATATTTT. It translates to CASSQDLTGGVGNTIYF.

The CDR3 bases are TGTGCCTGGTCGACAGGGGGGGATCAGCCCCAGCATTTT. As protein: CAWSTGGDQPQHF. The chain recombines TRBV30 with TRBJ1-5; TRBD1 agrees at 9 bases. The CDR3 runs 13 residues. Per germline, CDR1 GTSNPN and CDR2 SVGIG (reference sequence). The V and J ends lost 5 bases and 5 bases, in that order; junction bases with no gene match: 4.

This clone has a handful of counts. This sequence joins TRBV7-8 and TRBJ2-7; a weak D match, TRBD1 (5 bases). The CDR3 consists of 13 residues. The V gene lost 3 bases and the J gene lost 2 bases, with 8 bases spanning the gap. Germline CDR1 SGHVS, CDR2 FQNEAQ. CDR3 coding DNA: TGTGCCAGCAGCTTTACGACAGCCTACGAGCAGTACTTC. Residues: CASSFTTAYEQYF.

CDR3 in DNA: TGTGCCAGCAGCTTAAGCTGGGGGAGTATTTCACCCCTCCACTTT. Translation gives CASSLSWGSISPLHF. The rearrangement uses TRBV7-2 and TRBJ1-6, with D possibly being TRBD1 (5 bases). Trimming removed 2 bases from V and 9 bases from J, with 14 bases in between. The CDR3 is made up of 15 amino acids. The germline gives CDR1 SGHTA, CDR2 FQGNSA.

The CDR3 spells CASSVGQFDGYYEQYF. DNA of the CDR3: TGTGCCAGCAGTGTGGGACAGTTCGACGGTTACTACGAGCAGTACTTC. This chain joins TRBV6-1 and TRBJ2-7, with 7 bases identical to TRBD1. The length of the CDR3 is 16 residues. Germline V gene lookup returns CDR1 MNHNS and CDR2 SASEGT. Trimming at V came to 4 bases and at J to 3 bases, leaving 12 bases not matched to a gene.

The CDR3 sequence is CASNAMTGPIYEQYF. CDR3 in DNA: TGTGCCAGCAACGCGATGACAGGCCCTATCTACGAGCAGTACTTC. The rearrangement uses TRBV6-5 and TRBJ2-7, with TRBD1 as a possible D gene (6 bases). CDR3 length equals 15 residues. Germline assignment: CDR1 MNHEY and CDR2 SVGAGI. V lost 7 bases and J lost 3, with 19 bases in between.

The V gene is TRBV19, the J gene TRBJ2-2; the D is unclear. The CDR3 is 12 residues long. Germline loops: CDR1 LNHDA, CDR2 SQIVND (reference sequence). The V and J ends lost 7 bases and 3 bases respectively, with 6 bases between them. Written as DNA, the CDR3 is TGTGCCAGTACCGCACACACCGGGGAGCTGTTTTTT. Amino acids: CASTAHTGELFF. Based on the CDR3 plus reference TRBV19 and TRBJ2-2, the full variable domain is DGGITQSPKYLFRKEGQNVTLSCEQNLNHDAMYWYRQDPGQGLRLIYYSQIVNDFQKGDIAEGYSVSREKKESFPLTVTSAQKNPTAFYLCASTAHTGELFFGEGSRLTVL.

V and J are TRBV5-1 and TRBJ1-2; no clear D gene. V lost 1 base and J lost 5, with 12 bases in between. Per germline, CDR1 SGHRS and CDR2 YFSETQ. The CDR3 is made up of 14 amino acids. The chain's CDR3 is CASSLSPQTYGYTF. The CDR3 coding sequence is TGCGCCAGCAGCTTGTCCCCACAAACTTATGGCTACACCTTC.

The chain links TRBV4-1 to TRBJ1-2, with D unresolved. The germline V gene has CDR1 MGHRA and CDR2 YSYEKL. V was clipped by 3 bases and J by 0 bases, with 14 bases between them. This CDR3 spans 16 amino acids. The CDR3, as DNA: TGCGCCAGCAGCCACCAAGACCCCCGCTCTAACTATGGCTACACCTTC. Its protein product is CASSHQDPRSNYGYTF.